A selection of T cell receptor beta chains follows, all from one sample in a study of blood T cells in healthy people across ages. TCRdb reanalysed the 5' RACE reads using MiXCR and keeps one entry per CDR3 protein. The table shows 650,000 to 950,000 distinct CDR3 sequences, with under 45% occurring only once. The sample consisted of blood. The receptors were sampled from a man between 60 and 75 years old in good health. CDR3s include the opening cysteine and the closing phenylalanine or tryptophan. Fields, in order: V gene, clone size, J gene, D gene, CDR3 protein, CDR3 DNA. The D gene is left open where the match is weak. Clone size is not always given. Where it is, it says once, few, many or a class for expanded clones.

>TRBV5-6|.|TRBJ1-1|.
CASSLTAGWTEAFF
TGTGCCAGCAGTCTAACGGCAGGGTGGACTGAAGCTTTCTTT
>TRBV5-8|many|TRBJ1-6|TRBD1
CASSPRTGRSPLHF
TGTGCCAGCAGTCCGAGGACAGGGAGGTCACCCCTCCACTTT
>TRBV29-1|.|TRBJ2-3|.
CSVGTDAQYF
TGTAGCGTTGGCACAGATGCGCAGTATTTT
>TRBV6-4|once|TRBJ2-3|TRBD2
CANSVSTSGDSTDTQYF
TGTGCCAACAGTGTCTCGACTAGCGGGGATAGCACAGATACGCAGTATTTT
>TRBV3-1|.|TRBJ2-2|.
CASSLSGGRIQNTGELFF
TGTGCCAGCAGTCTAAGTGGGGGGCGAATCCAGAACACCGGGGAGCTGTTTTTT
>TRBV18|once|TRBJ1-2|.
CASSPQGSNYGYTF
TGTGCCAGCTCACCACAGGGATCAAACTATGGCTACACCTTC
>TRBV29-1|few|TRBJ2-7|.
CSTVIQYEQYF
TGCAGCACCGTCATTCAGTACGAGCAGTACTTC
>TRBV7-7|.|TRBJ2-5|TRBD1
CASSRDREETKYF
TGTGCCAGCAGCCGTGACAGGGAAGAGACCAAGTACTTC
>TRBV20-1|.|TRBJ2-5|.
CSAREQRQTQYF
TGCAGTGCTAGAGAGCAGAGACAGACCCAGTACTTC
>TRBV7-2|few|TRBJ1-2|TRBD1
CASSLRTGEKTSYGYTF
TGTGCCAGCAGCTTACGGACAGGGGAGAAGACCTCCTATGGCTACACCTTC
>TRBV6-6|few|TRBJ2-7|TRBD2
CASSYSSSGDYEQYF
TGTGCCAGCAGTTACTCTTCTAGCGGGGACTACGAGCAGTACTTC
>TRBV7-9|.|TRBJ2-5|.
CASSTNTFQETQYF
TGTGCCAGCAGCACCAACACTTTTCAAGAGACCCAGTACTTC
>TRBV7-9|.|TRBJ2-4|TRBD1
CASSISGTGDTTLAKNIQYF
TGTGCCAGCAGCATTTCCGGGACAGGGGACACCACATTAGCCAAAAACATTCAGTACTTC
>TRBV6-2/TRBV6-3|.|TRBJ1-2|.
CAGTLRFRGYGYTF
TGTGCCGGCACCCTGAGATTCCGGGGCTATGGCTACACCTTC
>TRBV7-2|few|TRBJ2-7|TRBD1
CASSLVGTGALHEQYF
TGTGCCAGCAGCTTAGTGGGGACAGGGGCGCTCCACGAGCAGTACTTC